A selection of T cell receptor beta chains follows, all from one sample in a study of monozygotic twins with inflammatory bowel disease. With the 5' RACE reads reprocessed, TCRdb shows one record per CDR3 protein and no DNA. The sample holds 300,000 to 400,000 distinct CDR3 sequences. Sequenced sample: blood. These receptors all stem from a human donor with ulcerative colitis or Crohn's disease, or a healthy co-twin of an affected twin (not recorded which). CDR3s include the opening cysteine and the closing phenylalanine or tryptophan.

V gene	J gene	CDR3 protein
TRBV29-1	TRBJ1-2	CSVEDPRGLDGYTF
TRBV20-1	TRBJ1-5	CSGRGGSNQPQHF
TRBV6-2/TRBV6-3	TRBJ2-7	CASSYDRPYEQYF
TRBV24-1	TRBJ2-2	CATSDWAGRNTGELFF
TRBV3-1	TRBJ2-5	CASSQEVAERQETQYF
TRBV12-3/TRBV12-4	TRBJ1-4	CASSLDDYNPGTSLGGEKLFF
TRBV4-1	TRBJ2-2	CASSHKRGKNTGELFF
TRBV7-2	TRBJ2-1	CASTPDNEQFF
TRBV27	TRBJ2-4	CASSLRKGLALAKNIQYF
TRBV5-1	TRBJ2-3	CASSPTSGDADTQYF
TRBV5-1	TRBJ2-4	CASSLGGIAKNIQYF
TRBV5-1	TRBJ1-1	CASSFDRVGTEAFF
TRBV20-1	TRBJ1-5	CSARSGAQPQHF
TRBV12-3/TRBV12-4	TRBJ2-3	CASSNSGGAAQYF
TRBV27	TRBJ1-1	CASSIQGTNTEAFF
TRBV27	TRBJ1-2	CASSFRGGTAYPRGYGYTF
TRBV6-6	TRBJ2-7	CATGAISYEQYF
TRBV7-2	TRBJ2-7	CASSPLIGQGFYEQYF
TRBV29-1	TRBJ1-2	CSVVRDGNSNYGYTF
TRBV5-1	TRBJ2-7	CASSPEPDRSAYEQYF
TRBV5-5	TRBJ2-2	CASSDERQGGFPGELFF
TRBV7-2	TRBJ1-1	CAGVGRSNTEAFF
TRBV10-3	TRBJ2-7	CAIRRDSHEQYF
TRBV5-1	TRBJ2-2	CASSLDRQNTGELFF
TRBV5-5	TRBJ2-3	CASSLLAGVPTDTQYF
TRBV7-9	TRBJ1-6	CASSLSSSPLHF
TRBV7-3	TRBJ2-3	CASSLENTDTQYF
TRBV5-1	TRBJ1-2	CASAPRDLNYGYTF